This T cell receptor beta chain is drawn from a study of T-cell reconstitution after alpha-beta-depleted transplantation in children (dated by TCRdb to about 2016). General notes on the study: Using TCR repertoire profiling, the study followed T-cell immune reconstitution in a quantitative way in children after TCRalphabeta/CD19-depleted allogeneic hematopoietic cell transplantation. Paper-wide results and their limitations: Over the following months the frequencies of hyperexpanded clones went down, and after one year T-cell counts and TCRbeta diversity were mostly credited to newly produced T cells. In some patients, the high TCRbeta diversity seen at day 60 was put down to recipient T cells and intrathymic progenitors that had survived conditioning. Apparently early alphabetaT-cell count recovery about two months after transplant reportedly relied on only several hundred rapidly expanded clones derived from non-depleted graft cells.

Reading the label with the study, this specimen's treatment or condition is: allogeneic hematopoietic cell transplantation with graft depleted of TCRalphabeta T cells and CD19 B cells. Transplant recipients were children who received TCRalphabeta/CD19-depleted allogeneic hematopoietic cell grafts. The germline V gene sets CDR1 to MDHEN and CDR2 to SYDVKM. From cysteine to phenylalanine, the CDR3 is 14 amino acids long. Only the CDR3 DNA is retained, 42 bases long and in frame from the first base. V is reduced by 7 bases and J by 2 bases, leaving a spacing of 15 bases between them. The library was built by means of PCR. TCRdb records Illumina HiSeq 2500 as the sequencer. Molecular barcoding was employed in the preparation of TCR libraries, with unique molecular identifiers being used to normalize TCRbeta repertoire quantification. TCRdb applied fastp at Q25 and MiXCR to the public reads, then kept only in-frame beta chains. Entries are consolidated by CDR3 protein sequence, retaining the most common genes and DNA. The sample table lists about 900,000 distinct CDR3 sequences, less than 30% of them with a count of one. Clones ranked in the top ten supply about 28% of the sample.

Of note for this clonotype: Its specific antigen is unknown. One base away there is no much larger clone; base qualities are not given.

The sequence came from a boy under two years old who had a stem cell transplant for SCID, so the T cells may come from the graft donor. Specimen: PBMCs, mostly from graft donor cells, collected 360 days after TCRalphabeta/CD19-depleted stem cell transplant. The receptor chain draws on TRBV28 and TRBJ2-7, and the D gene may be TRBD2, 6 bases matching. The CDR3 reads as follows: CASKNLGGTYEQYF. The sequenced DNA: TGTGCCAGCAAAAACTTGGGAGGCACCTACGAGCAGTACTTC.